This paragraph reports one T cell receptor (beta chain). Trimming took off 10 bases at V and 3 bases at J, with 13 bases between the two ends. The CDR3 extends over 12 amino acids. The germline V gene encodes CDR1 MNHNS and CDR2 SASEGT. The table came from immunoSEQ multiplex PCR; TCRdb's copy has only in-frame clones and leaves some out. The table shows 400,000 to 500,000 clones, with roughly four fifths occurring only once. This record comes from a study of shared clonotypes between healthy human individuals. Sequences were obtained from PBMCs. This rearrangement joins TRBV6-1 to TRBJ2-7, with D tentatively TRBD1 (5 bases). The origin of this receptor is a woman between 40 and 55 years old in good health. Some clones in this sample may be carry-over from other donors' samples. As DNA, the CDR3 is TGTGCCATGCAGGGATTCGACTACGAGCAGTACTTC. Protein: CAMQGFDYEQYF.